A single T cell receptor (beta chain) is shown here with its context. The CDR3 contains 15 residues. Per the germline V gene, CDR1 is LNHDA and CDR2 is SQIVND (reference sequence). V shed 2 bases and J shed 0 bases, with 8 bases lying between them. The data were taken from a study of T cell clones after liver transplantation. On the study more broadly: Liver transplant recipients had immunosuppression withdrawal attempted within 2 years. Blood was drawn pre-transplant, before withdrawal, and after full or failed withdrawal. Three of the eight recipients were HCV-positive; the rest had non-autoimmune, non-viral transplant indications.

Clones were read by immunoSEQ multiplex PCR, and TCRdb kept only the in-frame ones, dropping some. Of about 51,000 clones in the sample, roughly 90% were seen once. Sequencing was performed on CD8+ T cells from blood, taken 12 months after liver transplant. The chain recombines TRBV19 with TRBJ1-5; possibly TRBD1 for D (5 bases). This clonotype originated in a human patient who received a liver transplant. The T cells may partly be graft donor cells. The CDR3 protein is CASSITGYSNQPQHF. Written as DNA, the CDR3 is TGTGCCAGTAGTATAACAGGTTATAGCAATCAGCCCCAGCATTTT.